Shown below are 30 T cell receptor beta chains from a single sample sequenced in a study of Ad26.COV2.S vaccination and SARS-CoV-2 variants. Treatment defined: approximately 18 received Ad26.COV2.S at low or high dose, single or two shots; about 5 received placebo; per-sample allocation not given. Sampling was done on day 63 after the first vaccine or placebo injection. Produced via immunoSEQ multiplex PCR; TCRdb's table is partial and in-frame only. The sample yields about half a million clones, about 88% seen once. The specimen comprised peripheral blood, sampled in a trial of Ad26.COV2.S vaccine versus placebo. Every receptor here comes from a person between 18 and 65 years old who received the Ad26.COV2.S COVID-19 vaccine or a placebo.

CDR3 DNA: TGCAGCGGGGACATAGCGGGGGGACATCAAGAGACCCAGTACTTC. Encoded protein: CSGDIAGGHQETQYF. V is TRBV29-1 and J is TRBJ2-5; 10 nucleotides agree with TRBD2. The V gene end was trimmed by 7 bases and the J gene end by 2 bases; junction bases not matched to a gene: 10. The CDR3 is made up of 15 amino acids. Germline CDR1 is SQVTM and CDR2 is ANQGSEA. Complete variable domain (other parts from reference TRBV29-1 and TRBJ2-5): SAVISQKPSRDICQRGTSLTIQCQVDSQVTMMFWYRQQPGQSLTLIATANQGSEATYESGFVIDKFPISRPNLTFSTLTVSNMSPEDSSIYLCSGDIAGGHQETQYFGPGTRLLVL.

This clone has only one observation. The chain couples TRBV19 to TRBJ2-7; D is unclear. The CDR3 has 14 amino acids. V was pared by 5 bases and J by 2 bases, with 13 bases between. In germline, CDR1 is LNHDA, CDR2 SQIVND (reference sequence). For the CDR3, the DNA is TGTGCCAGTAGTCCCCCGGCGGCTCCCTACGAGCAGTACTTC. Its protein product is CASSPPAAPYEQYF.

This chain links TRBV6-1 with TRBJ2-7; the D is unclear. The germline V gene encodes CDR1 MNHNS and CDR2 SASEGT. The V and J ends lost 2 bases and 0 bases respectively, with 8 bases between them. CDR3 length: 14 residues. CDR3: CASSELWSSYEQYF. The CDR3 DNA sequence: TGTGCCAGCAGTGAACTCTGGAGCTCCTACGAGCAGTACTTC.

The V call is TRBV5-1, the J call TRBJ2-3; 15 bases agree with TRBD2. Germline-derived CDR1 and CDR2 are SGHRS and YFSETQ. V shed 4 bases and J 2 bases; nucleotides not matched to a gene: 8. This CDR3 comprises 18 residues. The CDR3 region is CASSHGLAGGRVTDTQYF. CDR3 DNA sequence: TGCGCCAGCAGCCACGGACTAGCGGGAGGGCGTGTCACAGATACGCAGTATTTT.

This chain's CDR3 is CASKPHQVTYEQYF. For the CDR3, the DNA is TGTGCCAGCAAACCTCACCAAGTAACCTACGAGCAGTACTTC. V is TRBV28 and J is TRBJ2-7; D unresolved. The V gene's germline CDR1 is MDHEN and CDR2 SYDVKM. The CDR3 contains 14 residues. Trimming removed 7 bases from V and 2 bases from J, with 15 bases in between.

The gene calls are TRBV7-2 and TRBJ1-1; 10 positions match TRBD1. CDR3 length equals 16 residues. From germline, CDR1 is SGHTA and CDR2 FQGNSA. The V and J ends lost 7 bases and 6 bases, in that order; junction bases with no gene match: 14. CDR3 in amino acids: CASTLTRQGARSEAFF. The CDR3 region has the DNA TGTGCCAGCACCCTTACCCGACAGGGGGCGAGATCTGAAGCTTTCTTT. Full variable domain (rest looked up from reference TRBV7-2 and TRBJ1-1): GAGVSQSPSNKVTEKGKDVELRCDPISGHTALYWYRQSLGQGLEFLIYFQGNSAPDKSGLPSDRFSAERTGGSVSTLTIQRTQQEDSAVYLCASTLTRQGARSEAFFGQGTRLTVV.

This clone was detected only once. The chain's CDR3 is CASSRTGQGNTGELFF. For the CDR3, the DNA is TGTGCCAGCAGCAGAACGGGACAGGGGAACACCGGGGAGCTGTTTTTT. V usage is TRBV7-2 and J usage is TRBJ2-2; 9 bases are shared with TRBD1. Germline assignment: CDR1 SGHTA and CDR2 FQGNSA. Trimming removed 5 bases from V and 1 base from J; junction bases left unmatched: 5. CDR3 length: 16 residues.

This clone has only one observation. This rearrangement joins TRBV7-8 to TRBJ2-5; 9 bases line up with TRBD2. Germline V CDR1 and CDR2: SGHVS, FQNEAQ. V shed 5 bases, J shed 5 bases, and the junction held 12 bases outside the gene matches. The CDR3 has 16 amino acids. CDR3 protein: CASSPTGLALVETQYF. The DNA for the CDR3 is TGTGCCAGCAGCCCTACCGGACTAGCGCTCGTGGAGACCCAGTACTTC.

The rearrangement links TRBV5-5 to TRBJ1-1, with D tentatively TRBD1 (5 bases). Germline V gives CDR1 SGHKS, CDR2 YYEKEE (reference sequence). The CDR3 is 15 amino acids. Trimming took 1 base from V and 0 from J, leaving 10 bases between them. In DNA, the CDR3 is TGTGCCAGCAGCTTGACAGGAGGGGTGAACACTGAAGCTTTCTTT. This translates into CASSLTGGVNTEAFF.

The rearrangement uses TRBV7-3 and TRBJ2-2, with 9 nucleotides matching TRBD2. Losses at the gene ends were 1 base for V and 5 bases for J; bases not matched to a gene: 5. The CDR3 covers 16 residues. Germline CDR1 reads SGHTA; CDR2 reads FQGTGA. The CDR3 bases are TGTGCCAGCAGCTTAAAGGCGGGAGGGGAAACCGGGGAGCTGTTTTTT. This codes for CASSLKAGGETGELFF.

This clone was detected only once. This chain joins TRBV6-5 and TRBJ2-5; no clear D gene. Germline values: CDR1 MNHEY, CDR2 SVGAGI. The CDR3 is 15 amino acids. V was clipped by 0 bases and J by 5 bases, with 13 bases between them. DNA of the CDR3: TGTGCCAGCAGTTACTCCGACTCGACCGGGGAGACCCAGTACTTC. It codes for CASSYSDSTGETQYF.

This sequence joins TRBV6-1 and TRBJ2-2; 10 positions agree with TRBD1. Germline values: CDR1 MNHNS, CDR2 SASEGT. The CDR3 extends over 15 amino acids. V lost 6 bases to trimming and J lost 6 bases; unmatched junction nucleotides: 7. The CDR3 region has the DNA TGTGCCAGCAGACGCTCCGGGACAGGGGCCGGGGAGCTGTTTTTT. It encodes CASRRSGTGAGELFF.

This clone was picked up a small number of times. The chain uses TRBV7-2 and TRBJ2-1; TRBD2 is a possible D gene (6 bases). The CDR3 is made up of 15 amino acids. The V gene's germline CDR1 is SGHTA and CDR2 FQGNSA. V lost 6 bases and J 0 bases, leaving 12 bases between the germline ends. The CDR3 spells CASRRDGSSYNEQFF. In DNA form, the CDR3 reads TGTGCCAGCAGGAGGGACGGGAGCTCCTACAATGAGCAGTTCTTC.

This chain joins TRBV15 and TRBJ2-5; 8 bases fit TRBD1. V lost 3 bases, J lost 2 bases, and 2 bases stayed unmatched. CDR3 length equals 14 residues. CDR1 is LNHNV and CDR2 is YYDKDF in the germline V gene (reference sequence). In nucleotides, the CDR3 is TGTGCCACCAGCAGGCGGGACAGGCAAGAGACCCAGTACTTC. Protein product: CATSRRDRQETQYF.

This clone came up once. V gene TRBV18 combines with J gene TRBJ1-6; D might be TRBD1 (5 bases). CDR1 is KGHSH and CDR2 is LQKENI in the germline V gene. The V end was cut by 2 bases, the J end by 6 bases, with 23 bases between. This CDR3 has 19 amino acids. CDR3 in DNA: TGTGCCAGCTCACCAGAATGGGTCTTAGGAGGGGCGATTAATTCACCCCTCCACTTT. Its translation is CASSPEWVLGGAINSPLHF.

The chain joins TRBV11-2 to TRBJ2-1; D perhaps matches TRBD2 (5 bases). The V end was cut by 5 bases, the J end by 3 bases, with 14 bases between. The CDR3 consists of 15 residues. In germline, CDR1 is SGHAT, CDR2 FQNNGV. The CDR3: CASSPMVTSYNEQFF. As DNA, the CDR3 is TGTGCCAGCAGCCCAATGGTCACTAGCTACAATGAGCAGTTCTTC.

This sequence joins TRBV28 and TRBJ2-1, with TRBD2 matching over 9 bases. The CDR3 spans 14 residues. The junction had 0 bases not matched to a gene; V was cut back by 4 bases and J by 2 bases. CDR1 is MDHEN and CDR2 is SYDVKM in the germline V gene. CDR3 nucleotide sequence: TGTGCCAGCAGTTCTAGCGGGACCTACAATGAGCAGTTCTTC. It specifies CASSSSGTYNEQFF.

The genes are TRBV18 and TRBJ2-5, with D maybe TRBD2 (5 bases). The CDR3 totals 13 residues. Trimming removed 6 bases at V and 5 bases at J, with 13 bases between. Per germline, CDR1 KGHSH and CDR2 LQKENI. In DNA, the CDR3 is TGTGCCAGCTCTCAACCTTCGGGGGAGACCCAGTACTTC. Residues: CASSQPSGETQYF. Together with reference TRBV18 and TRBJ2-5, the CDR3 gives the full variable domain: NAGVMQNPRHLVRRRGQEARLRCSPMKGHSHVYWYRQLPEEGLKFMVYLQKENIIDESGMPKERFSAEFPKEGPSILRIQQVVRGDSAAYFCASSQPSGETQYFGPGTRLLVL.

V is TRBV28 and J is TRBJ1-1; perhaps TRBD1 as D (6 bases). Trimming left V 2 bases short and J 5 bases short, with 12 bases between. Germline V gene sequence: CDR1 MDHEN, CDR2 SYDVKM. The CDR3 totals 14 residues. CDR3 loop: CASSLAGARTEAFF. The CDR3 DNA reads TGTGCCAGCAGTTTAGCGGGGGCTCGGACTGAAGCTTTCTTT.

This clone was seen only a few times. This chain links TRBV14 with TRBJ2-7; D is uncertain. The CDR3 is 14 residues long. Looked up from germline, CDR1 is SGHDN and CDR2 is FVKESK. V lost 5 bases and J 2 bases, leaving 13 bases between the germline ends. Written as DNA, the CDR3 is TGTGCCAGCAGCAGATTGAACCTTGCCTACGAGCAGTACTTC. This translates into CASSRLNLAYEQYF.

The chain employs TRBV30 and TRBJ2-5, with D unresolved. Trimming took off 4 bases at V and 3 bases at J, with 9 bases between the two ends. The CDR3 is 12 residues long. CDR1 and CDR2 (germline): GTSNPN, SVGIG (reference sequence). The CDR3 region has the DNA TGTGCCTGGAAAAGGAGCGAAGAGACCCAGTACTTC. The encoded protein is CAWKRSEETQYF.

The chain joins TRBV27 to TRBJ1-1; D perhaps matches TRBD1 (5 bases). The CDR3 runs 16 residues. V lost 7 bases, J lost 0 bases, and 18 bases lay in between. Germline V gene sequence: CDR1 MNHEY, CDR2 SMNVEV (reference sequence). CDR3 nucleotide sequence: TGTGCCAGCACCACATCAGGGCACCCCATGAACACTGAAGCTTTCTTT. Residues: CASTTSGHPMNTEAFF.

As for this clone: Other DNA sequences in this sample translate to the same CDR3. The chain joins TRBV24-1 to TRBJ2-3; D may be TRBD1 (5 bases). The CDR3 contains 13 residues. Germline CDR1 is KGHDR and CDR2 is SFDVKD. V lost 4 bases to trimming and J lost 6 bases, with 10 bases between them. CDR3 bases: TGTGCCACCAGTGACTTGGCAGGGGATACGCAGTATTTT. Residues: CATSDLAGDTQYF.

The chain links TRBV19 to TRBJ2-1; D might be TRBD1 (6 bases). This CDR3 is 14 amino acids long. The V and J ends lost 8 bases and 3 bases respectively, with 14 bases between them. CDR1 LNHDA and CDR2 SQIVND come from the germline V gene (reference sequence). The CDR3 spells CASRHQGYYNEQFF. CDR3 nucleotide sequence: TGTGCCAGTCGCCATCAGGGGTACTACAATGAGCAGTTCTTC.

V gene TRBV7-8 combines with J gene TRBJ2-6, with D perhaps TRBD1 or TRBD2 (5 bases each). Germline-derived CDR1 and CDR2 are SGHVS and FQNEAQ. The CDR3 is made up of 15 amino acids. V lost 3 bases to trimming and J lost 2 bases, with 8 bases between them. The DNA of the CDR3 is TGTGCCAGCAGCTTGATGGGGGCTGGGGCCAACGTCCTGACTTTC. This translates into CASSLMGAGANVLTF.

The V and J genes are TRBV7-9 and TRBJ2-1, with 10 positions matching TRBD2. The CDR3 runs 15 residues. CDR1 SEHNR and CDR2 FQNEAQ come from the germline V gene (reference sequence). J was trimmed by 8 bases and V by 5 bases; bases with no gene match: 9. CDR3 loop: CASSLAQREGDEQFF. In DNA form, the CDR3 reads TGTGCCAGCAGCCTTGCCCAGCGGGAGGGGGATGAGCAGTTCTTC.

This sequence joins TRBV28 and TRBJ2-1, with D perhaps being TRBD1 or TRBD2 (5 bases each). The CDR3 loop spans 14 amino acids. Germline CDR1 is MDHEN and CDR2 is SYDVKM. The V gene lost 4 bases and the J gene lost 10 bases, with 17 bases spanning the gap. The CDR3 spells CASSWGRSKGEQFF. Written as DNA, the CDR3 is TGTGCCAGCAGTTGGGGGAGAAGTAAGGGGGAGCAGTTCTTC.

The chain uses TRBV3-1 (or the pseudogene TRBV3-2) and TRBJ1-1; D is ambiguous. Germline loops: CDR1 LGHDT, CDR2 YNNKEL (reference sequence). The CDR3 contains 14 residues. V lost 2 bases and J 1 base, leaving 8 bases between the germline ends. CDR3 protein: CASSQSGSNTEAFF. In DNA, the CDR3 is TGTGCCAGCAGCCAATCCGGGTCGAACACTGAAGCTTTCTTT.

V gene TRBV5-1 combines with J gene TRBJ2-1, with TRBD2 as a possible D gene (6 bases). V was cut by 5 bases and J by 10 bases, with 19 bases left in between. The CDR3 extends over 14 amino acids. The germline V gene has CDR1 SGHRS and CDR2 YFSETQ. CDR3 DNA: TGCGCCAGCAGGGGGGGAGTCCGAGTATCGGAGCAGTTCTTC. Its translation is CASRGGVRVSEQFF.

This chain links TRBV6-1 with TRBJ1-2, with D possibly being TRBD1 (6 bases). Looked up from germline, CDR1 is MNHNS and CDR2 is SASEGT. The CDR3 extends over 17 amino acids. Trimming left V 2 bases short and J 0 bases short, with 16 bases between. Written as DNA, the CDR3 is TGTGCCAGCAGTGAATCGCCCGGGGGCCCAGCTAACTATGGCTACACCTTC. Translated, it gives CASSESPGGPANYGYTF.